Below are 5 T cell receptor beta chains sequenced from a single sample in a study of shared clonotypes between healthy human individuals. TCRdb keeps only in-frame clones here, not all; method: immunoSEQ multiplex PCR. The sample contains approximately 840,000 clones, around 96% of which appear only once. Terminally differentiated effector memory CD45RA+ cells were excluded from the naive CD8 cells, which were CD45RO-negative and positively selected for CCR7. Sequencing used naive CD8+ T cells sorted from blood. The receptors here all came from a man aged 25-45 years in good health.

This chain joins TRBV11-2 and TRBJ2-3; the D is unclear. Deletions cut 7 bases from V and 0 bases from J, with 17 bases between. The CDR3 is made up of 16 amino acids. The germline V gene encodes CDR1 SGHAT and CDR2 FQNNGV. The CDR3 loop reads CASTEQPIPSTDTQYF. The CDR3 DNA reads as TGTGCCAGCACCGAGCAGCCGATACCGAGCACAGATACGCAGTATTTT.

The V gene is TRBV2, the J gene TRBJ2-1, with unresolved D. The germline V and J ends were trimmed by 5 bases and 6 bases, with 8 bases remaining between them. The CDR3 sequence is 12 residues long. Germline V gene data show CDR1 as SNHLY and CDR2 as FYNNEI. The CDR3 DNA sequence: TGTGCCAGCAGTCCGACGCTCAATGAGCAGTTCTTC. Protein product: CASSPTLNEQFF.

J is TRBJ1-1 and V is TRBV13; D gene ambiguous. V lost 4 bases and J lost 7, with 19 bases in between. CDR1 is PRHDT and CDR2 is FYEKMQ in the germline V gene (reference sequence). The CDR3 length is 15 residues. The CDR3 nucleotides are TGTGCCAGCAGCTCCCCGGGAAGCGACCAATATGAAGCTTTCTTT. Translated, it gives CASSSPGSDQYEAFF.

The V and J genes are TRBV4-3 and TRBJ2-7, with a tentative D call TRBD2 (5 bases). The CDR3 spans 15 residues. Per the germline V gene, CDR1 is LGHNA and CDR2 is YSLEER. V was cut by 0 bases and J by 3 bases, with 12 bases left in between. The CDR3 region has the DNA TGCGCCAGCAGCCAAGATTATACGGGATACTACGAGCAGTACTTC. Translating gives CASSQDYTGYYEQYF.

This chain joins TRBV7-9 and TRBJ2-7, with 9 positions matching TRBD2. V gave up 5 bases and J gave up 5 bases; unmatched junction bases: 10. This CDR3 is built from 15 residues. Per germline, CDR1 SEHNR and CDR2 FQNEAQ (reference sequence). The DNA of the CDR3 is TGTGCCAGCAGCGGGGTAGCGGGAGCGGGCAACGAGCAGTACTTC. This codes for CASSGVAGAGNEQYF.